This T cell receptor (beta chain) was recovered during a study of patients and donors after allogeneic stem cell transplantation. The sample holds a few counts of this clonotype. The germline CDR1 and CDR2 sequences are MGHRA and YSYEKL. There are 15 residues in the CDR3. The ends were cut back, 1 base at V and 5 bases at J, with 14 bases in the middle. Each CDR3 protein gets one entry after TCRdb re-called the RT-PCR reads with MiXCR. The repertoire has about 960,000 distinct CDR3 sequences, around 17% of them found once; the top ten carry about 6%. This chain joins TRBV4-1 and TRBJ1-1; D is unresolved. The sequence was collected from a human donor who was either an allogeneic HSCT recipient or a stem cell or donor lymphocyte infusion donor (not recorded which). It is not recorded whose cells these are; they may come from a transplant donor. Sequenced sample: blood, either unsorted or a sorted T cell fraction (not recorded which). This CDR3 is CASSQGGFGETEAFF. As DNA, the CDR3 is TGCGCCAGCAGCCAAGGGGGATTCGGCGAGACTGAAGCTTTCTTT.